The 18 T cell receptor beta chains presented below share a single source sample, sequenced in a study of blood T cells in healthy people across ages. The second PCR ran about 6 to 12 cycles with a sample-barcoded 5' primer and J-beta primers. One entry per CDR3 protein, called by TCRdb with MiXCR from the 5' RACE reads. Counted here are around 1,500,000 distinct CDR3 sequences, 42% occurring once; the ten biggest clones make up 7% to 9.5%. Material for sequencing was blood. The receptors were sampled from a woman aged 18 to 35 in good health.

In its sample, this clonotype was seen a few times. The chain recombines TRBV12-3 or TRBV12-4 with TRBJ2-3; D might be TRBD2 (5 bases). Trimming stripped 6 bases from V and 0 bases from J, with 16 bases between. This CDR3 spans 16 amino acids. The CDR3 is CASSPGFGGSTDTQYF. The CDR3 DNA reads as TGTGCCAGCAGCCCCGGGTTCGGCGGGAGCACAGATACGCAGTATTTT.

This sequence joins TRBV10-3 and TRBJ1-2, with no clear D. The V gene's germline CDR1 is ENHRY and CDR2 SYGVKD. The length of the CDR3 is 12 residues. V was cut by 3 bases and J by 9 bases, with 11 bases left in between. The CDR3 loop is CAISDMYMSYTF. DNA of the CDR3: TGTGCCATCAGTGATATGTATATGAGCTACACCTTC.

J is TRBJ1-3 and V is TRBV28, with no clear D. The CDR3 is made up of 14 amino acids. Germline CDR1 and CDR2: MDHEN and SYDVKM. The V gene lost 2 bases and the J gene lost 4 bases, with 9 bases spanning the gap. CDR3 DNA sequence: TGTGCCAGCAGTTTAGGGCAGAGAGGAAACACCATATATTTT. Its protein product is CASSLGQRGNTIYF.

The gene calls are TRBV27 and TRBJ1-5, with TRBD1 identical over 9 bases. The germline V gene has CDR1 MNHEY and CDR2 SMNVEV (reference sequence). V lost 8 bases and J lost 7; bases outside the gene matches: 12. CDR3 length: 15 residues. CDR3 sequence: CASGEQGAGEQPQHF. CDR3 DNA: TGTGCCAGCGGGGAACAGGGGGCAGGGGAACAGCCCCAGCATTTT.

This clonotype turned up a few times. The chain recombines TRBV7-2 with TRBJ2-5; 7 bases are shared with TRBD1. CDR1 is SGHTA and CDR2 is FQGNSA in the germline V gene. Unmatched junction bases numbered 19, after V lost 4 bases and J lost 5 bases. The CDR3 is 18 residues long. CDR3 in amino acids: CASSSVSLATGPWETQYF. CDR3 in DNA: TGTGCCAGCAGCTCAGTGTCTTTGGCGACAGGGCCTTGGGAGACCCAGTACTTC. The full variable domain, in which reference TRBV7-2 and TRBJ2-5 provide the parts outside the CDR3, is GAGVSQSPSNKVTEKGKDVELRCDPISGHTALYWYRQSLGQGLEFLIYFQGNSAPDKSGLPSDRFSAERTGGSVSTLTIQRTQQEDSAVYLCASSSVSLATGPWETQYFGPGTRLLVL.

This clonotype was counted at least ten times. The V call is TRBV4-1, the J call TRBJ2-5, with 8 bases lining up with TRBD1. The germline V gene encodes CDR1 MGHRA and CDR2 YSYEKL. The length of the CDR3 is 14 residues. V trimming: 3 bases; J trimming: 4 bases; junction bases outside the gene matches: 4. CDR3 sequence (DNA): TGCGCCAGCAGCCAGGCAGGGGGCGTAGAGACCCAGTACTTC. This gives the protein CASSQAGGVETQYF.

This clonotype was counted a few times. The chain employs TRBV6-6 and TRBJ2-1; 8 nucleotides agree with TRBD2. J gave up 0 bases and V 6 bases, and 4 bases lay outside the gene matches. The germline V gene has CDR1 MNHNY and CDR2 SVGAGI (reference sequence). The CDR3 contains 15 residues. The CDR3 spells CASRLAGGSYNEQFF. In DNA form, the CDR3 reads TGTGCCAGCAGGCTAGCGGGCGGCTCCTACAATGAGCAGTTCTTC.

This clonotype was found once. The rearrangement uses TRBV12-3 or TRBV12-4 and TRBJ2-3; the D gene is possibly TRBD2 (6 bases). The V end was cut by 4 bases, the J end by 0 bases, with 26 bases between. The CDR3 is made up of 20 amino acids. CDR3 bases: TGTGCCAGCAGTTCCCGAAGGCTGGCGCGGGGCGCCCTTAGCACAGATACGCAGTATTTT. Its translation is CASSSRRLARGALSTDTQYF.

This clonotype was observed a handful of times. CDR3 sequence reads: CASSLGASGYTF. The DNA for the CDR3 is TGTGCCAGCAGCCTGGGCGCCTCTGGCTACACCTTC. The chain joins TRBV6-6 to TRBJ1-2; D remains ambiguous. V was trimmed by 6 bases and J by 7 bases, leaving 12 bases between them. Looked up from germline, CDR1 is MNHNY and CDR2 is SVGAGI (reference sequence). This CDR3 contains 12 residues.

This clonotype was counted a few times. The chain uses TRBV27 and TRBJ2-5; D is unresolved. Per the germline V gene, CDR1 is MNHEY and CDR2 is SMNVEV (reference sequence). V was clipped by 5 bases and J by 3 bases, with 16 bases between them. The CDR3 loop spans 15 amino acids. CDR3 amino acids: CASSPHPSPEETQYF. CDR3 in DNA: TGTGCCAGCAGTCCCCATCCCTCCCCAGAAGAGACCCAGTACTTC.

The chain has TRBV27 and TRBJ1-2; 9 bases line up with TRBD1. CDR3 size: 15 residues. Germline V gives CDR1 MNHEY, CDR2 SMNVEV (reference sequence). V shed 5 bases and J 4 bases; nucleotides not matched to a gene: 8. CDR3 nucleotides: TGTGCCAGCAGTGTTACAGGGGGCATTGGCTATGGCTACACCTTC. Protein product: CASSVTGGIGYGYTF.

The chain joins TRBV18 to TRBJ1-1, with D hard to call. Germline CDR1 KGHSH, CDR2 LQKENI. The CDR3 totals 14 residues. Trimming took off 3 bases at V and 2 bases at J, with 10 bases between the two ends. The DNA of the CDR3 is TGTGCCAGCTCACCTCGGGGAGATAACACTGAAGCTTTCTTT. Its protein product is CASSPRGDNTEAFF.

This chain uses TRBV20-1 with TRBJ2-5, with D possibly being TRBD2 (5 bases). The germline CDR1 and CDR2 sequences are DFQATT and SNEGSKA (reference sequence). The CDR3 has 12 residues. Trimming pared 6 bases from V and 4 bases from J, leaving 12 bases between. CDR3 in DNA: TGCAGTGCCTCGAGAAGCGGAGAGACCCAGTACTTC. This gives the protein CSASRSGETQYF.

The rearrangement uses TRBV29-1 and TRBJ1-1, with D possibly matching TRBD1 (5 bases). CDR1 and CDR2 (germline): SQVTM, ANQGSEA. Trimming left V 6 bases short and J 4 bases short, with 18 bases between. This CDR3 has 14 residues. In DNA, the CDR3 is TGCAGCGTCGGGGGGTCAGGGAAGATCACTGAAGCTTTCTTT. It translates to CSVGGSGKITEAFF. The entire variable domain, with the rest obtained from reference TRBV29-1 and TRBJ1-1, is as follows: SAVISQKPSRDICQRGTSLTIQCQVDSQVTMMFWYRQQPGQSLTLIATANQGSEATYESGFVIDKFPISRPNLTFSTLTVSNMSPEDSSIYLCSVGGSGKITEAFFGQGTRLTVV.

This chain joins TRBV6-6 and TRBJ1-2; D remains ambiguous. Looked up from germline, CDR1 is MNHNY and CDR2 is SVGAGI (reference sequence). V was cut by 8 bases and J by 4 bases, with 17 bases left in between. The CDR3 covers 14 residues. Written as DNA, the CDR3 is TGTGCCAGCGCCCCCCGGGCCACTACCTATGGCTACACCTTC. Its translation is CASAPRATTYGYTF.

The chain is built from TRBV28 and TRBJ2-1; 9 bases align to TRBD2. CDR3 size: 15 residues. With V trimmed by 8 bases and J by 7 bases, 12 bases remained unmatched. Germline CDR1 MDHEN, CDR2 SYDVKM. CDR3 sequence reads: CASLAWGGRGNEQFF. The CDR3 nucleotides read TGTGCCAGCCTAGCGTGGGGCGGGAGGGGAAATGAGCAGTTCTTC. Drawing the rest from reference TRBV28 and TRBJ2-1, the complete variable domain is DVKVTQSSRYLVKRTGEKVFLECVQDMDHENMFWYRQDPGLGLRLIYFSYDVKMKEKGDIPEGYSVSREKKERFSLILESASTNQTSMYLCASLAWGGRGNEQFFGPGTRLTVL.

The V and J genes are TRBV5-1 and TRBJ2-7; possibly TRBD1 for D (6 bases). Germline loops: CDR1 SGHRS, CDR2 YFSETQ. V lost 4 bases to trimming and J lost 5 bases, with 22 bases between them. The CDR3 loop spans 16 amino acids. CDR3 coding DNA: TGCGCCAGCAGCGCCACCCCCACAGGGTATGAAGACGAGCAGTACTTC. It yields the protein CASSATPTGYEDEQYF.

The V and J genes are TRBV3-1 and TRBJ2-6, with 13 bases fitting TRBD2. The CDR3 runs to 19 residues. Germline loops: CDR1 LGHDT, CDR2 YNNKEL (reference sequence). Trimming removed 4 bases from V and 1 base from J; junction bases left unmatched: 7. The CDR3 reads CASSRGLAGNPSGANVLTF. The CDR3 DNA reads as TGTGCCAGCAGCCGGGGACTAGCGGGGAATCCGTCTGGGGCCAACGTCCTGACTTTC.